This is a list of T cell receptor beta chains from one sample in a study of blood T cells in healthy people across ages. TCRdb redid the calling of the 5' RACE reads with MiXCR, one entry per CDR3 protein. In the table there are 1.5 million or so distinct CDR3 sequences, 35% to 45% of which are singletons. Specimen: blood. The receptors derive from a woman aged 18-29 years in good health. Each CDR3 is given with its conserved first and last residue. A D gene is named only where the DNA matches it firmly. Rows may omit the clone size; those that give it use once, few, many or a size class.

abundance	d_gene	v_gene	j_gene	CDR3nt	CDR3aa
-	-	TRBV4-1	TRBJ1-6	TGCGCCAGCAGCCAAAACCGGGACGGTAACTATAATTCACCCCTCCACTTT	CASSQNRDGNYNSPLHF
-	-	TRBV7-2	TRBJ2-7	TGTGCCAGCAGCTTTAGTTTGGCGGGCGCGTGGAACGAGCAGTACTTC	CASSFSLAGAWNEQYF
-	TRBD1	TRBV29-1	TRBJ1-1	TGCAGCGTACGACAGGGTATGGACACTGAAGCTTTCTTT	CSVRQGMDTEAFF
-	-	TRBV12-3/TRBV12-4	TRBJ2-7	TGTGCCAGCAGTTTCGCGAACCCCCGGGCCCCTTCCTACGAGCAGTACTTC	CASSFANPRAPSYEQYF
few	-	TRBV5-1	TRBJ1-2	TGCGCCAGCAGCTTCGGGGGTTTTCTATCTAACTATGGCTACACCTTC	CASSFGGFLSNYGYTF
once	TRBD2	TRBV20-1	TRBJ2-5	TGCAGTGCTAGAGCGTTGCGGGGGGGGGTAGATGAGCAGTACTTC	CSARALRGGVDEQYF
few	TRBD2	TRBV7-2	TRBJ2-1	TGTGCCAGCAGCTTACGGGGTAGCGGGGCCTACAATGAGCAGTTCTTC	CASSLRGSGAYNEQFF
few	-	TRBV7-2	TRBJ2-5	TGTGCCAGCAGCTTCTACTCCGCGGGGCTAGCGAGCCCAAATAGAGAGACCCAGTACTTC	CASSFYSAGLASPNRETQYF
-	TRBD1	TRBV25-1	TRBJ1-5	TGTGCCAGCAGTGAAGGGGACAGGGCCAATCAGCCCCAGCATTTT	CASSEGDRANQPQHF
-	-	TRBV9	TRBJ2-5	TGTGCCAGCAGCGTAGTGGGGGAATCCGGAGAGACCCAGTACTTC	CASSVVGESGETQYF
few	TRBD2	TRBV25-1	TRBJ2-7	TGTGCCAGCAGTCCCGGCGGCCGGGGACTAGGACACTACGAGCAGTACTTC	CASSPGGRGLGHYEQYF
many	-	TRBV3-1	TRBJ1-2	TGTGCCAGCAGCCAAGATGGGACCTCGTCGGGCTACACCTTC	CASSQDGTSSGYTF
-	TRBD2	TRBV6-5	TRBJ2-3	TGTGCCAGCAGACACGTAGCGGGCTATAGCACAGATACGCAGTATTTT	CASRHVAGYSTDTQYF
-	-	TRBV4-1	TRBJ2-7	TGCGCCAGCAGCCTCACCAAGGCCCAAAGCTCCTACAATGAGCAGTACTTC	CASSLTKAQSSYNEQYF
few	TRBD2	TRBV25-1	TRBJ2-4	TGTGCCAGCAAGGGAGGGATCGTCGGCATTCAGTACTTC	CASKGGIVGIQYF
-	-	TRBV7-2	TRBJ2-3	TGTGCCAGCAGCTTAGAGATGGGTCTAGGAAGCACAGATACGCAGTATTTT	CASSLEMGLGSTDTQYF
once	-	TRBV2	TRBJ1-6	TGTGCCAGCGGAGGAGTCGATTCACCCCTCCACTTT	CASGGVDSPLHF
-	-	TRBV5-5	TRBJ1-1	TGTGCCAGCAGCTTGGGCTGGGGGCGCGGGAACACTGAAGCTTTCTTT	CASSLGWGRGNTEAFF
few	-	TRBV28	TRBJ2-3	TGTGCCAGCAGCGACACAGGTCGTCCGGCAGATACGCAGTATTTT	CASSDTGRPADTQYF
-	TRBD2	TRBV5-1	TRBJ2-3	TGCGCCAGCAGCCGAGCTAGCGGGGGGCTAAGAACATCAGATACGCAGTATTTT	CASSRASGGLRTSDTQYF
-	-	TRBV7-2	TRBJ2-5	TGTGCCAGCAGCTTAGTTTTTTTCGAGCGGGAGACCCAGTACTTC	CASSLVFFERETQYF
-	-	TRBV6-1	TRBJ2-7	TGTGCCAGCAGTGAAGTCTTTGGGGTCTACGAGCAGTACTTC	CASSEVFGVYEQYF
-	-	TRBV27	TRBJ2-7	TGTGCCAGCAGCATCGCCGGGACCTACAATGAGCAGTACTTC	CASSIAGTYNEQYF
-	-	TRBV19	TRBJ1-5	TGTGCCAGTAGTACTTCTAGAGGCAATCAGCCCCAGCATTTT	CASSTSRGNQPQHF
-	TRBD2	TRBV3-1	TRBJ2-3	TGTGCCAGCAGCCAAGTTAGTAGCGGGGAGCTAGATACGCAGTATTTT	CASSQVSSGELDTQYF